This TCR beta chain derives from a study of blood T cell repertoires in COVID-19. About the study: The United States, Italy and Spain were the sources of the acute and convalescent COVID-19 samples. PBMCs, B-cell-depleted T cells, or T cells were the source of the cDNA or gDNA that made up the material.

Per the original methods: Amplification of reference gene primers was used by the study to estimate nucleated cell counts. Sequencing used immunoSEQ multiplex PCR; TCRdb keeps in-frame clones, though not all of them. V and J calls and clone size are copied from that table; D and trimming were computed from the DNA. In the table there are 170,000 or so clones, around 83% of which are singletons. Germline V gives CDR1 SGHAT, CDR2 FQNNGV. Trimming took 3 bases from V and 5 from J, leaving 10 bases between them. The CDR3 length is 13 residues. This receptor was obtained from a human donor in a cohort sampled during active COVID-19. The specimen sequenced was peripheral blood. J is TRBJ1-1 and V is TRBV11-2; no clear D gene. CDR3 region: CASSFRGLTEAFF. In DNA, the CDR3 is TGTGCCAGCAGCTTCCGGGGTTTAACTGAAGCTTTCTTT. Together with reference TRBV11-2 and TRBJ1-1, the CDR3 gives the full variable domain: EAGVAQSPRYKIIEKRQSVAFWCNPISGHATLYWYQQILGQGPKLLIQFQNNGVVDDSQLPKDRFSAERLKGVDSTLKIQPAKLEDSAVYLCASSFRGLTEAFFGQGTRLTVV.